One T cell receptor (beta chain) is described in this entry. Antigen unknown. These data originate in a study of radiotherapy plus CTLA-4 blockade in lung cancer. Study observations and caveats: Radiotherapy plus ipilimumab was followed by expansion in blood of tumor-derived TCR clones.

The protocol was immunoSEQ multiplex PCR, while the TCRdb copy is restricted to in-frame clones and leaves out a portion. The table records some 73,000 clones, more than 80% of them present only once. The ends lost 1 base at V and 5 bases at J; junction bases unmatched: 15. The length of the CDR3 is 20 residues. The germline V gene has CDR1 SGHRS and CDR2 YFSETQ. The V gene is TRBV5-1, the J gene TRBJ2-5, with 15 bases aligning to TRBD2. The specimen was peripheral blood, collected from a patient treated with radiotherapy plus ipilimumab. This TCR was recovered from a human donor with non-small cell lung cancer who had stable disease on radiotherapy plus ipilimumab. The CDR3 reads CASSLFGTSGGPPSGETQYF. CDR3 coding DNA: TGCGCCAGCAGCTTGTTTGGGACTAGCGGGGGGCCCCCCTCGGGGGAGACCCAGTACTTC.